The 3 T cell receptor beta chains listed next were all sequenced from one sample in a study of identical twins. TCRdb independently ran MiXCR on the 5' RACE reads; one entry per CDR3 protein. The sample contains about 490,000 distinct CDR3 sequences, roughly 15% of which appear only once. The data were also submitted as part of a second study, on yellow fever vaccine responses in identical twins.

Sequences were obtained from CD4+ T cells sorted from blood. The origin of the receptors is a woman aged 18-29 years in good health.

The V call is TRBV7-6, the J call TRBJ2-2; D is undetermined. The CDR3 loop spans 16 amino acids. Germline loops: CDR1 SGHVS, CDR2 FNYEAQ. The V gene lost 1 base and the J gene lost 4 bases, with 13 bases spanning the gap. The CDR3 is CASSLGPRMSTGELFF. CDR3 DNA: TGTGCCAGCAGCTTAGGACCTCGCATGAGCACCGGGGAGCTGTTTTTT.

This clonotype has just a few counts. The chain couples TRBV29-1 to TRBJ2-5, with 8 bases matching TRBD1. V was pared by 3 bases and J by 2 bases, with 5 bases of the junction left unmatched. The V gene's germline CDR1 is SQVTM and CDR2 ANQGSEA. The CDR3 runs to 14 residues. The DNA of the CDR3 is TGCAGCGTTGACCGGGACAGGCGTCAAGAGACCCAGTACTTC. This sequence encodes CSVDRDRRQETQYF.

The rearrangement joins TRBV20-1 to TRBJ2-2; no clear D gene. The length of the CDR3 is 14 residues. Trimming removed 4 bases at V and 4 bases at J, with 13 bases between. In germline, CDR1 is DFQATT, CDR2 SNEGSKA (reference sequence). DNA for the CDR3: TGCAGTGCTACAACCCCATGGGGCACCGGGGAGCTGTTTTTT. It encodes CSATTPWGTGELFF.